The 7 T cell receptor beta chains given below trace back to one sample, sequenced in a study of T cell repertoires in cytomegalovirus infection. Via MiXCR, TCRdb re-called the reads, giving one row per CDR3 protein. The sample has roughly 860,000 distinct CDR3 sequences; over 25% are singletons. These receptors have no identified antigens. The sample here was cultured CD8+ T cells from PBMCs, taken from culture after CMV antigen stimulation. The receptor set was obtained from a human donor in good health (CMV status not recorded). Some clones in this sample may be carry-over from other donors' samples.

The chain has TRBV18 and TRBJ2-1, with a tentative D call TRBD2 (5 bases). CDR3 length: 14 residues. Germline V lookup: CDR1 KGHSH, CDR2 LQKENI. With 3 bases removed from V and 8 bases from J, the gap between germline ends came to 14 bases. The CDR3 DNA is TGTGCCAGCTCACCGAGGGATCGAGAGGATGAGCAGTTCTTC. Its translation is CASSPRDREDEQFF.

This chain joins TRBV14 and TRBJ1-2, with TRBD1 matching 9 bases. Germline V CDR1 and CDR2: SGHDN, FVKESK. The trim removed 4 bases at V and 7 bases at J, leaving 7 bases unmatched. The CDR3 consists of 14 residues. For the CDR3, the DNA is TGTGCCAGCAGCCTGGGACAGGGTTTCTTTGGCTACACCTTC. Its protein is CASSLGQGFFGYTF.

The chain combines TRBV7-8 with TRBJ1-5; a possible D gene is TRBD1 (5 bases). Trimming stripped 3 bases from V and 1 base from J, with 13 bases between. In germline, CDR1 is SGHVS, CDR2 FQNEAQ. This CDR3 region has 16 residues. The CDR3 sequence is CASSFGPGRSNQPQHF. Here the CDR3 DNA reads TGTGCCAGCAGCTTTGGGCCGGGACGCAGCAATCAGCCCCAGCATTTT.

In DNA, the CDR3 is TGTGCCAGCAGCGGGGAGGCCGACCGCAGGGTATCTGGAAACACCATATATTTT. Its protein is CASSGEADRRVSGNTIYF. The chain combines TRBV9 with TRBJ1-3, with D possibly TRBD1 on 5 matching bases. There are 18 residues in the CDR3. Germline V gene data show CDR1 as SGDLS and CDR2 as YYNGEE. The V end was cut by 3 bases, the J end by 1 base, with 20 bases between. Combining the CDR3 with reference TRBV9 and TRBJ1-3 gives the whole variable domain DSGVTQTPKHLITATGQRVTLRCSPRSGDLSVYWYQQSLDQGLQFLIQYYNGEERAKGNILERFSAQQFPDLHSELNLSSLELGDSALYFCASSGEADRRVSGNTIYFGEGSWLTVV.

This clonotype turned up a few times. The V and J genes are TRBV6-1 and TRBJ2-3; 10 bases are shared with TRBD1. The germline V gene has CDR1 MNHNS and CDR2 SASEGT. The CDR3 is 15 amino acids. V was pared by 6 bases and J by 5 bases, with 8 bases of the junction left unmatched. CDR3 bases: TGTGCCAGCAGCTCCCGGGACAGGGGAATAGATACGCAGTATTTT. It translates to CASSSRDRGIDTQYF.

The J gene is TRBJ1-6, the V gene TRBV5-4; TRBD1 aligns across 9 bases. This CDR3 contains 14 residues. The germline V gene encodes CDR1 SGHNT and CDR2 YYREEE (reference sequence). Trimming removed 5 bases from V and 10 bases from J; junction bases left unmatched: 7. CDR3 bases: TGTGCCAGCAGGACCGGGACAGGGCTCTCACCCCTCCACTTT. It translates to CASRTGTGLSPLHF.

The V call is TRBV15, the J call TRBJ1-5, with a possible D match to TRBD1 (5 bases). V was trimmed by 0 bases and J by 5 bases, leaving 8 bases between them. Germline lookup yields CDR1 LNHNV and CDR2 YYDKDF (reference sequence). The CDR3 is 14 amino acids. The CDR3 here is CATSRDRGYQPQHF. CDR3 bases: TGTGCCACCAGCAGAGATCGGGGGTATCAGCCCCAGCATTTT.